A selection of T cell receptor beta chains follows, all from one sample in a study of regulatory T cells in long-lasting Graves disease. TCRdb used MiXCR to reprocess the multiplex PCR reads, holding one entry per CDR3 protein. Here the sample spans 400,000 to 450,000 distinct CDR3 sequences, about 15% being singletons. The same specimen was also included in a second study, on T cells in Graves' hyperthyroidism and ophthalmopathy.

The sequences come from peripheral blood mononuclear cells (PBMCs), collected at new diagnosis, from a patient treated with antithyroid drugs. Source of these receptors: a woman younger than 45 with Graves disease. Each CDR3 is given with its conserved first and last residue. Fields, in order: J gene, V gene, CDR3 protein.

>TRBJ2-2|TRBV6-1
CASRLVGRENTGELFF
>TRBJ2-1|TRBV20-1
CSATLFRGRSYNEQFF
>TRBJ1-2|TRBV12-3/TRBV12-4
CASSLGSSNYGYTF
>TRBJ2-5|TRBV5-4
CASSLVGGGQETQYF
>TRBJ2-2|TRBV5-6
CASSLMGPDTGELFF
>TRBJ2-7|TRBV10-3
CAISDLVTYEQYF
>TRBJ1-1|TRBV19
CASNTRGNTEAFF
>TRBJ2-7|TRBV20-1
CSAINPSGHRTYEQYF
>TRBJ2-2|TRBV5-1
CASSLESRRTGELFF
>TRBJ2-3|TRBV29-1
CSVERGPTDTQYF
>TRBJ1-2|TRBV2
CASSRTGTNYGYTF
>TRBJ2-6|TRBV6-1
CASSPGLAGGGGANVLTF
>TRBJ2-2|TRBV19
CASSMGQGAYDTGELFF
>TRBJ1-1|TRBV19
CASSFGQTYNTEAFF
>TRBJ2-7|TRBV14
CASSQQSTYEQYF
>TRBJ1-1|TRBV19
CASSIVGQRLVTEAFF
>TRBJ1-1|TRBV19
CASTPEGVLNTEAFF
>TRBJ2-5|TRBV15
CATSLGTQQETQYF
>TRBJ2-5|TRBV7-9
CASSWDRSGRLLQETQYF
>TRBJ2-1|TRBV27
CASSLGTSGFFYNEQFF
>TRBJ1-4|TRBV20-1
CSASINRAGGEKLFF
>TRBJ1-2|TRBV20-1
CSANRDGVNYGYTF
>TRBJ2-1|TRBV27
CASSLSAGASRYEQFF
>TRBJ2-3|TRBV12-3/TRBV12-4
CASSWDTDTQYF
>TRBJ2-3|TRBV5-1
CASSLGGVANTDTQYF
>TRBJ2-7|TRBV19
CASSRGTTSLYEQYF
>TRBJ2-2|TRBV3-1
CASSQVSTGELFF
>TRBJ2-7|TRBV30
CAWSTATGSLNEQYF
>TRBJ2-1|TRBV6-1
CASSALGGASSYNEQFF
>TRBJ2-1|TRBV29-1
CSAPWRGSLNEQFF
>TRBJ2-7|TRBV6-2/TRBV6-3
CASRGEGAYEQYF
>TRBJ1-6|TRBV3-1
CASSPVGAYNSPLHF
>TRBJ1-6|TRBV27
CASSFQTDYNSPLHF
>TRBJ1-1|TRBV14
CASSRPILNTEAFF
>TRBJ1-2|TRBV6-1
CASSPGGLRGYTF
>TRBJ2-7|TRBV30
CAWSARQGGRYEQYF
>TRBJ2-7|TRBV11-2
CASSLDTGAGHEQYF
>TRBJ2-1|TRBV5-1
CASSSIRGGYNEQFF
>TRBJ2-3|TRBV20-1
CSASPPSGTDTQYF
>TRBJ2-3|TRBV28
CASSSSGQGTDTQYF
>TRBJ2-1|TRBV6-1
CASRHNGQGGSYNEQFF
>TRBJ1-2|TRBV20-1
CSALTGNYGYTF
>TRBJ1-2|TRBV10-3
CAISPGQGPGGYTF
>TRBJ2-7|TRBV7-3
CASSLTGTSVSYEQYF
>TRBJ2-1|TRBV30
CAWNLAGGNEQFF
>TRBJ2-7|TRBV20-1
CSARDGKQYF
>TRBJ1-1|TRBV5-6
CASKTSRTEAFF
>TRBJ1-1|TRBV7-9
CASRLSGTDNEAFF
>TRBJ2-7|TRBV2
CASEIVYEQYF
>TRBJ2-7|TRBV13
CASSLRITGVEQYF
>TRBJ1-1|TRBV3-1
CASSQEGTANTEAFF